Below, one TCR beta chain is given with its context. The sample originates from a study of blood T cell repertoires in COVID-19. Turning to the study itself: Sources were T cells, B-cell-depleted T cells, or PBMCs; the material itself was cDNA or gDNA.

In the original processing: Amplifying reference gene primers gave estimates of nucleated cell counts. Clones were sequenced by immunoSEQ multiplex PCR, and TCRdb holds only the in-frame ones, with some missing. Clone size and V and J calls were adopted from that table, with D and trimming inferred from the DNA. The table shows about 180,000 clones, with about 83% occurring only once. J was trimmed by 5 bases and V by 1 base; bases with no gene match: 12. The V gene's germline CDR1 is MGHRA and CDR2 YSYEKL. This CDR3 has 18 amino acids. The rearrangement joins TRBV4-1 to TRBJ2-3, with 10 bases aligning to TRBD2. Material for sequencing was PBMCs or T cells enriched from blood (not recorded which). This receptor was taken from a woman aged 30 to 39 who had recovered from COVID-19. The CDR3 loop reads CASSQALPSGSTVDTQYF. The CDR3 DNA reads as TGCGCCAGCAGCCAAGCGTTGCCTAGCGGGAGTACGGTAGATACGCAGTATTTT.